The next 20 T cell receptor beta chains were all read from a single sample in a study of PD-1 blockade in classical Hodgkin lymphoma. Stated time point: cycle 4 day 1 (C4D1), after more than five weeks of nivolumab. All patients experienced relapse after autologous stem cell transplantation, and brentuximab vedotin exposure was variable. The repertoire was sequenced with immunoSEQ multiplex PCR; TCRdb's copy has only in-frame clones and lacks some. The table records about 96,000 clones, more than 85% of them present only once. Sample: peripheral blood mononuclear cells (PBMCs), taken before the fourth cycle of nivolumab. The receptors here all came from a human donor with classical Hodgkin lymphoma.

CDR3 loop: CASKPSSGANVLTF. CDR3 bases: TGTGCCAGCAAACCCAGCTCTGGGGCCAACGTCCTGACTTTC. The chain employs TRBV14 and TRBJ2-6, with D hard to call. The CDR3 sequence is 14 residues long. Germline loops: CDR1 SGHDN, CDR2 FVKESK. V lost 7 bases, J lost 0 bases, and 7 bases lay in between.

V and J are TRBV2 and TRBJ1-1; maybe TRBD1 (6 bases). V gave up 1 base and J gave up 8 bases, with 8 bases separating them. This CDR3 contains 12 residues. Germline V lookup: CDR1 SNHLY, CDR2 FYNNEI. In nucleotides, the CDR3 is TGTGCCAGCAGTGAAGTTGGGACAGAAGCTTTCTTT. Protein product: CASSEVGTEAFF.

The chain links TRBV6-6 to TRBJ2-2; unclear D gene. CDR1 is MNHNY, CDR2 SVGAGI, per germline (reference sequence). The CDR3 length is 14 residues. Trimming removed 8 bases from V and 4 bases from J, with 14 bases in between. CDR3 sequence reads: CASFRQSTTGELFF. The CDR3 DNA is TGTGCCAGCTTCCGGCAATCTACCACCGGGGAGCTGTTTTTT.

V is TRBV7-9 and J is TRBJ1-4; D not resolved. V shed 2 bases and J shed 0 bases, with 10 bases lying between them. CDR1 SEHNR and CDR2 FQNEAQ come from the germline V gene (reference sequence). The CDR3 consists of 16 residues. CDR3 in amino acids: CASSLPRGATNEKLFF. The CDR3 bases are TGTGCCAGCAGCTTACCGAGAGGAGCAACTAATGAAAAACTGTTTTTT.

The gene calls are TRBV27 and TRBJ2-5; D not certain. Germline lookup yields CDR1 MNHEY and CDR2 SMNVEV (reference sequence). The CDR3 contains 14 residues. V lost 5 bases, J lost 2 bases, and 12 bases lay in between. CDR3 residues: CASSPERWQETQYF. The CDR3 DNA reads TGTGCCAGCAGTCCAGAAAGGTGGCAAGAGACCCAGTACTTC.

V gene TRBV5-1 combines with J gene TRBJ2-5, with 7 bases aligning to TRBD1. This CDR3 has 16 amino acids. The germline CDR1 and CDR2 sequences are SGHRS and YFSETQ. Trimming took 2 bases from V and 5 from J; bases not matched to a gene: 12. DNA of the CDR3: TGCGCCAGCAGCTTAGTTTCCAGCACAGGGGTGGAGACCCAGTACTTC. It encodes CASSLVSSTGVETQYF.

This clone was seen a single time. V is TRBV29-1 and J is TRBJ2-1; D possibly matches TRBD1 or TRBD2 (6 bases each). Trimming removed 4 bases at V and 6 bases at J, with 10 bases between. The CDR3 extends over 12 amino acids. The germline V gene encodes CDR1 SQVTM and CDR2 ANQGSEA. CDR3: CSVGGAANEQFF. DNA for the CDR3: TGCAGCGTTGGGGGGGCAGCCAATGAGCAGTTCTTC.

The chain carries TRBV7-9 and TRBJ2-1; D may be TRBD2 (5 bases). Trimming took 5 bases from V and 6 from J, leaving 11 bases between them. This CDR3 region has 13 residues. Per germline, CDR1 SEHNR and CDR2 FQNEAQ (reference sequence). The CDR3 sequence is CASSPGLSNEQFF. Here the CDR3 DNA reads TGTGCCAGCAGCCCAGGACTTAGCAATGAGCAGTTCTTC.

This clone appeared a few times. The chain links TRBV29-1 to TRBJ2-5, with 8 bases that match TRBD2. Germline V gene lookup returns CDR1 SQVTM and CDR2 ANQGSEA. The V and J ends lost 5 bases and 5 bases, in that order; junction bases with no gene match: 10. The CDR3 is 14 amino acids. The DNA of the CDR3 is TGCAGCGTTTCCCCGAGCGGGAGAGGTGAGACCCAGTACTTC. This encodes CSVSPSGRGETQYF. Combining the CDR3 with reference TRBV29-1 and TRBJ2-5 gives the whole variable domain SAVISQKPSRDICQRGTSLTIQCQVDSQVTMMFWYRQQPGQSLTLIATANQGSEATYESGFVIDKFPISRPNLTFSTLTVSNMSPEDSSIYLCSVSPSGRGETQYFGPGTRLLVL.

The chain's CDR3 is CASTSRGEAFF. The CDR3 nucleotides read TGTGCCAGCACCTCGAGAGGTGAAGCTTTCTTT. The V call is TRBV7-9, the J call TRBJ1-1; D is ambiguous. In germline, CDR1 is SEHNR, CDR2 FQNEAQ (reference sequence). The CDR3 has 11 residues. The V and J ends lost 7 bases and 7 bases respectively, with 10 bases between them. Supplemented by reference TRBV7-9 and TRBJ1-1, the full variable domain reads DTGVSQNPRHKITKRGQNVTFRCDPISEHNRLYWYRQTLGQGPEFLTYFQNEAQLEKSRLLSDRFSAERPKGSFSTLEIQRTEQGDSAMYLCASTSRGEAFFGQGTRLTVV.

The chain has TRBV29-1 and TRBJ2-7; 7 bases line up with TRBD2. This CDR3 has 15 amino acids. Germline CDR1 SQVTM, CDR2 ANQGSEA. Germline trimming cut 5 bases from V and 4 bases from J; bases unmatched to any gene: 14. CDR3: CSVRPYAGGGYEQYF. CDR3 coding DNA: TGCAGCGTTCGCCCTTACGCTGGGGGGGGGTACGAGCAGTACTTC.

The V call is TRBV27, the J call TRBJ2-3; D possibly uses TRBD1 or TRBD2 (5 bases each). CDR3 length: 14 amino acids. Trimming pared 5 bases from V and 6 bases from J, leaving 15 bases between. CDR1 MNHEY and CDR2 SMNVEV come from the germline V gene (reference sequence). The CDR3 region has the DNA TGTGCCAGCAGTCTAAGGCAAGAGGGGGATACGCAGTATTTT. This gives the protein CASSLRQEGDTQYF.

V gene TRBV2 combines with J gene TRBJ2-7, with 11 bases that match TRBD2. CDR1 and CDR2 from the germline V gene are SNHLY and FYNNEI. The CDR3 is 15 amino acids. The junction had 5 bases not matched to a gene; V was cut back by 5 bases and J by 2 bases. Written as DNA, the CDR3 is TGTGCCAGCAGTTCAGGTAGCGGGAGGGCCTACGAGCAGTACTTC. Translating it yields CASSSGSGRAYEQYF.

The V gene is TRBV5-1, the J gene TRBJ1-2, with a weak D call TRBD1 (5 bases). Germline-derived CDR1 and CDR2 are SGHRS and YFSETQ. Trimming removed 2 bases at V and 2 bases at J, with 13 bases between. This CDR3 is 15 amino acids long. The DNA of the CDR3 is TGCGCCAGCAGCTTCCCGGCTGGGGGAAACTATGGCTACACCTTC. This gives the protein CASSFPAGGNYGYTF.

In DNA, the CDR3 is TGTGCCTGGAGTGTGGACGGAGGAGGCACTGAAGCTTTCTTT. It encodes CAWSVDGGGTEAFF. The chain has TRBV30 and TRBJ1-1; D is unresolved. V lost 0 bases, J lost 4 bases, and 12 bases lay in between. The CDR3 contains 14 residues. Germline CDR1 GTSNPN, CDR2 SVGIG (reference sequence).

This chain links TRBV5-4 with TRBJ2-3, with 13 bases fitting TRBD2. CDR3 size: 16 residues. In germline, CDR1 is SGHNT, CDR2 YYREEE (reference sequence). V gave up 4 bases and J gave up 6 bases; unmatched junction bases: 8. CDR3 nucleotide sequence: TGTGCCAGCAGCCCGGGACTAGCGGGGTTTGGGGATACGCAGTATTTT. Its protein product is CASSPGLAGFGDTQYF.

This chain connects TRBV7-9 to TRBJ1-3; the D is unclear. This CDR3 contains 15 residues. Per germline, CDR1 SEHNR and CDR2 FQNEAQ (reference sequence). V lost 2 bases to trimming and J lost 0 bases, with 8 bases between them. CDR3 nucleotide sequence: TGTGCCAGCAGCTTAAGAGGAACCTCTGGAAACACCATATATTTT. Its protein is CASSLRGTSGNTIYF.

This clone appeared a single time. The genes are TRBV19 and TRBJ1-1; D not certain. The CDR3 has 14 amino acids. Germline CDR1 is LNHDA and CDR2 is SQIVND (reference sequence). Deletions cut 0 bases from V and 3 bases from J, with 8 bases between. The chain's CDR3 is CASSIDQRHTEAFF. CDR3 nucleotides: TGTGCCAGTAGTATAGATCAAAGGCACACTGAAGCTTTCTTT.

This clone was seen just once. The chain combines TRBV5-5 with TRBJ2-7, with D hard to call. Per germline, CDR1 SGHKS and CDR2 YYEKEE (reference sequence). V was cut by 0 bases and J by 6 bases, with 16 bases left in between. This CDR3 spans 15 amino acids. The CDR3 DNA is TGTGCCAGCAGCTTGGGATCCCCACAGTACTCCGAGCAGTACTTC. This sequence encodes CASSLGSPQYSEQYF.

The rearrangement uses TRBV19 and TRBJ2-7; perhaps TRBD2 as D (6 bases). With 10 bases removed from V and 7 bases from J, the gap between germline ends came to 26 bases. The germline CDR1 and CDR2 sequences are LNHDA and SQIVND (reference sequence). The CDR3 runs to 15 residues. In DNA, the CDR3 is TGTGCCACAAAGGAGGGGTCTAGCTCTACGGATGAGCAGTACTTC. This sequence encodes CATKEGSSSTDEQYF.